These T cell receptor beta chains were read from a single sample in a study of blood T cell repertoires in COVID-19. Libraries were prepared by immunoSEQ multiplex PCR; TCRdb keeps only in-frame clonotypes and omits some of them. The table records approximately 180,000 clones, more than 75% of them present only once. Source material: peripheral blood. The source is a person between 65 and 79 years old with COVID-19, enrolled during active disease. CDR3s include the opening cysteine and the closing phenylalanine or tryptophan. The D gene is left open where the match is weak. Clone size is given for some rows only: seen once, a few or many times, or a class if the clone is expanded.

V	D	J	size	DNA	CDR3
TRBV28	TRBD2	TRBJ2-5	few	TGTGCCAGCAGACGAATAGCGGGAGGACTGAAAGAGACCCAGTACTTC	CASRRIAGGLKETQYF
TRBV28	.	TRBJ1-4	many	TGTGCCAGCAGTAACAGGATCGGTAATGAAAAACTGTTTTTT	CASSNRIGNEKLFF
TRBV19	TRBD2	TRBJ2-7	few	TGTGCCAGTAGTATAGCGGGGGGAAACTACGAGCAGTACTTC	CASSIAGGNYEQYF
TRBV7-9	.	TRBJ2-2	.	TGTGCCAGCAGTCCGACACCCCGCAGTGGGGAGCTGTTTTTT	CASSPTPRSGELFF
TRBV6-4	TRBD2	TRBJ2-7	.	TGTGCCAGCAGCATTAGCGGGCCGATCTACGAGCAGTACTTC	CASSISGPIYEQYF
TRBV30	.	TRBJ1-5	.	TGTGCCTGGAGTCGGGGGGGCGGGGATAGCAATCAGCCCCAGCATTTT	CAWSRGGGDSNQPQHF
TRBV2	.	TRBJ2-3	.	TGTGCCAGCAGTTTGGGGCAGGGCGTCGCAGATACGCAGTATTTT	CASSLGQGVADTQYF
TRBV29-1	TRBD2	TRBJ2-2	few	TGCAGCGTAGGGACTAGCGGGAGCGCCGGGGAGCTGTTTTTT	CSVGTSGSAGELFF
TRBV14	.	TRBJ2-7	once	TGTGCCAGCAGCCGAGGCCCCACACCCTCCTACGAGCAGTACTTC	CASSRGPTPSYEQYF
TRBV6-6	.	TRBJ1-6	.	TGTGCCAGCAGTATCTCGTGGACAAATTCACCCCTCCACTTT	CASSISWTNSPLHF
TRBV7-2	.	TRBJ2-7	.	TGTGCCAGCAGCTTACAAACTAGTAGATCCTACGAGCAGTACTTC	CASSLQTSRSYEQYF
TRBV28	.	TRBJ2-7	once	TGTGCCAGCAGTGTCCCGACTAGTACCTTCAGGTACGAGCAGTACTTC	CASSVPTSTFRYEQYF
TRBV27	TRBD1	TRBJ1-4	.	TGTGCCAGCAGTGCCCAGGGGGCAACTAATGAAAAACTGTTTTTT	CASSAQGATNEKLFF
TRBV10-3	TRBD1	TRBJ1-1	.	TGTGCCATCAGAGACGACAGGGTTGGCACTGAAGCTTTCTTT	CAIRDDRVGTEAFF
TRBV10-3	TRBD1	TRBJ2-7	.	TGTGCCATCAGTGAGTCGACTCCAGGGGGCTACGAGCAGTACTTC	CAISESTPGGYEQYF
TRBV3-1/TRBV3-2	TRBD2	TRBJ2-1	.	TGTGCCAGCAGCCTCTTTAGCGGGAGAAACGAGCAGTTCTTC	CASSLFSGRNEQFF
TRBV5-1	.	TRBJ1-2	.	TGCGCCAGCAGCCCGGAGACAGTCACCTATGGCTACACCTTC	CASSPETVTYGYTF
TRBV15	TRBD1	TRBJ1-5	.	TGTGCCACCAGCAGACAACGACACACAGGGGCGGGAGGTCAGCCCCAGCATTTT	CATSRQRHTGAGGQPQHF
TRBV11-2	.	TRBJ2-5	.	TGTGCCAGCAGCTTAGATGGGGACTCCGAAGAGACCCAGTACTTC	CASSLDGDSEETQYF
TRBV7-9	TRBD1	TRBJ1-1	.	TGTGCCACCAGAAAGAATTACAGGGGCACTGAAGCTTTCTTT	CATRKNYRGTEAFF
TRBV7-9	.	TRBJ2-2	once	TGTGCCAGCACCCGGGCTAGCGTGGACACCGGGGAGCTGTTTTTT	CASTRASVDTGELFF
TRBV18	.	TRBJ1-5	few	TGTGCCAGCTCTTTGGTCGGAGGCGACAATCAGCCCCAGCATTTT	CASSLVGGDNQPQHF
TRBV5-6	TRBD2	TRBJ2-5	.	TGTGCCAGCAGCTTGGTAGCGGGAGGGCCCGAGGAGACCCAGTACTTC	CASSLVAGGPEETQYF
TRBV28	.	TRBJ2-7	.	TGTGCCAGCAGTTCCCCGTCCCGCGGGATAGCAGACTACGAGCAGTACTTC	CASSSPSRGIADYEQYF
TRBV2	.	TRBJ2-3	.	TGTGCCAGCAGGGACGGTGCAGGGGTAACGCAGTATTTT	CASRDGAGVTQYF
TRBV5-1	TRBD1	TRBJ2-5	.	TGCGCCAGCAGCCAGGAGGGACAGGTGAACCAGTACTTC	CASSQEGQVNQYF
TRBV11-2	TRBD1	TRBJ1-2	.	TGTGCCAGCACCCGGGACAGATTATATGGCTACACCTTC	CASTRDRLYGYTF
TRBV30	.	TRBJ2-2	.	TGTGCCTGGTCTATGTTCACCGGGGAGCTGTTTTTT	CAWSMFTGELFF
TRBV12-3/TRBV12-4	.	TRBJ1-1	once	TGTGCCAGCAGTTTCAGCGGGGTTGAAGCTTTCTTT	CASSFSGVEAFF
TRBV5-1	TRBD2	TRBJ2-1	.	TGCGCCAGCAGCTTGGAGCGGGGTGGGTACAATGAGCAGTTCTTC	CASSLERGGYNEQFF
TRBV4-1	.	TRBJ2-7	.	TGCGCCAGCAGCCAAGATCTGAACAGGGAGGGCGAGCAGTACTTC	CASSQDLNREGEQYF
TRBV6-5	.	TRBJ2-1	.	TGTGCCAGCGCGAGGGAGAATCGCTACAATGAGCAGTTCTTC	CASARENRYNEQFF
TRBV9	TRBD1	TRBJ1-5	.	TGTGCCAGCAGCGCCAGCGGACAGGTCACTAGCAATCAGCCCCAGCATTTT	CASSASGQVTSNQPQHF
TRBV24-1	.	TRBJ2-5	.	TGTGCCACCAGTGAGCGGGATAGCCAGGAGACCCAGTACTTC	CATSERDSQETQYF